This T cell receptor (beta chain) was found in a study of T cell responses to AZD1222 COVID-19 vaccine. Study findings and constraints: Just 5 to 7 AZD1222 recipients were seropositive at baseline. There were mostly white British donors and more females than males, and clonal diversity was possibly underestimated. No repertoire was sampled before or during the peak T cell response, only after it. The span of vaccine-associated CD4 TCRs extended across spike, with dominance at 160-218 and 743-854.

V was pared by 4 bases and J by 5 bases, with 14 bases between. The germline V gene has CDR1 SNHLY and CDR2 FYNNEI. CDR3 length: 14 residues. Comments on this clone: Its target is not known.

Measured with immunoSEQ multiplex PCR; TCRdb has only the in-frame clones, and not every one. The table includes about 160,000 clones, about nine tenths detected once. The rearrangement links TRBV2 to TRBJ1-1; D unclear. The clonotype was recovered from an adult in good health. The input for sequencing was peripheral blood, taken on day 0 of AZD1222 vaccination. CDR3 in DNA: TGTGCCAGCAGTGCGGCTCTTGGCGAGACTGAAGCTTTCTTT. This translates into CASSAALGETEAFF. The full variable domain, completed using reference TRBV2 and TRBJ1-1, is EPEVTQTPSHQVTQMGQEVILRCVPISNHLYFYWYRQILGQKVEFLVSFYNNEISEKSEIFDDQFSVERPDGSNFTLKIRSTKLEDSAMYFCASSAALGETEAFFGQGTRLTVV.